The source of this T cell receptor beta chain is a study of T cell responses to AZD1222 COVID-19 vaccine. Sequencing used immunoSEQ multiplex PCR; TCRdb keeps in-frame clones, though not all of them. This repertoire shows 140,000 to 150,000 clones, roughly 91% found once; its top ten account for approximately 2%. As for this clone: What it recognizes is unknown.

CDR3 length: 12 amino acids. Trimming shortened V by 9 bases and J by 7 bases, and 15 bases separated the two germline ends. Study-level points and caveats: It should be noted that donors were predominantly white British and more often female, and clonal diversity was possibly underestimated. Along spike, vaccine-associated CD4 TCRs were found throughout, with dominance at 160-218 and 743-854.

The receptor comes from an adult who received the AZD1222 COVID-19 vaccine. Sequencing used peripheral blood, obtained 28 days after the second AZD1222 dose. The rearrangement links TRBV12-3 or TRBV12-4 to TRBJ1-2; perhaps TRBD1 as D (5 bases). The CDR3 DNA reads TGTGCCAGTCGCCCGGGGGATGGTGGCTACACCTTC. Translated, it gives CASRPGDGGYTF.